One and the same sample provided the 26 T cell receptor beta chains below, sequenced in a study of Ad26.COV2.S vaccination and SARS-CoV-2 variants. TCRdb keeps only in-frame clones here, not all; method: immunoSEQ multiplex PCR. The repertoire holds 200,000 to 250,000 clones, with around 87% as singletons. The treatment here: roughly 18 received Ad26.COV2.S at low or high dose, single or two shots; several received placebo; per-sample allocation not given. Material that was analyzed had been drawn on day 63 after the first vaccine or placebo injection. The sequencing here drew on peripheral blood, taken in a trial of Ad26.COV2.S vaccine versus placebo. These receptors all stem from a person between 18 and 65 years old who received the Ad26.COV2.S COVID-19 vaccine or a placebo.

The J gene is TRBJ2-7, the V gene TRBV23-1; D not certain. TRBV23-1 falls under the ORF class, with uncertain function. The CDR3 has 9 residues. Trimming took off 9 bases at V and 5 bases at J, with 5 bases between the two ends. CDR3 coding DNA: TGCGCCAGGGAAAACGAGCAGTACTTC. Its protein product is CARENEQYF.

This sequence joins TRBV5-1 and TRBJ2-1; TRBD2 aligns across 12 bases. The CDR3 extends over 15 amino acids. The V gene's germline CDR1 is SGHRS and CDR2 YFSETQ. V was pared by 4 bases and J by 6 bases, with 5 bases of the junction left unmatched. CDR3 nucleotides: TGCGCCAGCAGCATACTAGCGGGAGGCCCCAATGAGCAGTTCTTC. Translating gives CASSILAGGPNEQFF. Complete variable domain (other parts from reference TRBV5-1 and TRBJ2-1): KAGVTQTPRYLIKTRGQQVTLSCSPISGHRSVSWYQQTPGQGLQFLFEYFSETQRNKGNFPGRFSGRQFSNSRSEMNVSTLELGDSALYLCASSILAGGPNEQFFGPGTRLTVL.

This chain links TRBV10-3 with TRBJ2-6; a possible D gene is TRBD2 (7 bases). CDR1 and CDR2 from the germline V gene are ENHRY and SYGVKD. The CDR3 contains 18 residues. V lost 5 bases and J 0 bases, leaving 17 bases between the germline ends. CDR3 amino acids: CAISPRGGGVSGANVLTF. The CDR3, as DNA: TGTGCCATCAGTCCGCGAGGAGGGGGGGTCTCTGGGGCCAACGTCCTGACTTTC.

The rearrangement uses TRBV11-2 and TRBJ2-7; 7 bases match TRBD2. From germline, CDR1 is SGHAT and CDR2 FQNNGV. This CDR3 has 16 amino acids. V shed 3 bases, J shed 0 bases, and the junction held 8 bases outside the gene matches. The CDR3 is CASSLGSGASSYEQYF. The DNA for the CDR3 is TGTGCCAGCAGCTTGGGGAGCGGGGCGAGCTCCTACGAGCAGTACTTC.

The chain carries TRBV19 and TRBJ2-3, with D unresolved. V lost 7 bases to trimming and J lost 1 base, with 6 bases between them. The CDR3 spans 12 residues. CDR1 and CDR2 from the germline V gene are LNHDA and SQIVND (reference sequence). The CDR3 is CASNAGTDTQYF. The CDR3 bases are TGTGCCAGTAACGCAGGCACAGATACGCAGTATTTT.

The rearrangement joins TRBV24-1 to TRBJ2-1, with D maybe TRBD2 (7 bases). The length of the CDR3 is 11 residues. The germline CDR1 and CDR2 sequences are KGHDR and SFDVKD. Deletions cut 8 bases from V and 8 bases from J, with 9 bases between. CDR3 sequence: CATTGGDEQFF. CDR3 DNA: TGTGCCACCACGGGGGGCGATGAGCAGTTCTTC.

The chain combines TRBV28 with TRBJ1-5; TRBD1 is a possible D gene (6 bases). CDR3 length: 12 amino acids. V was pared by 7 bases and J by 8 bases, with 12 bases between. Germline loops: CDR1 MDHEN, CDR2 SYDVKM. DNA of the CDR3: TGTGCCAGCATATCAGGGGCGAAGCCCCAGCATTTT. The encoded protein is CASISGAKPQHF.

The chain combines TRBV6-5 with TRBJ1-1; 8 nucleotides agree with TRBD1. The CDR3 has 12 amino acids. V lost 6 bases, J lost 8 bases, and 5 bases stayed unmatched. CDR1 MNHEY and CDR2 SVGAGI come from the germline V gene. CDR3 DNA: TGTGCCAGCAGGCTAGACAGGGGAGAAGCTTTCTTT. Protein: CASRLDRGEAFF.

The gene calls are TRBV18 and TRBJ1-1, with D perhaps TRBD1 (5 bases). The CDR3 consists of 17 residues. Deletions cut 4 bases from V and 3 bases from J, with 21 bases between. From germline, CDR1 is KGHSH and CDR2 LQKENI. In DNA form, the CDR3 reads TGTGCCAGCTCACTACTCGGGGGGGGAACGAGGGACACTGAAGCTTTCTTT. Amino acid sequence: CASSLLGGGTRDTEAFF.

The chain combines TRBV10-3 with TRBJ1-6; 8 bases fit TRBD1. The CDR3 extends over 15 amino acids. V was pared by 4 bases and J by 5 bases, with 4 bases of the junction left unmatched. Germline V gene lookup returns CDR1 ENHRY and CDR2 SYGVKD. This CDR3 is CAISGGTGDNSPLHF. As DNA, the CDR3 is TGTGCCATCAGTGGCGGGACAGGTGATAATTCACCCCTCCACTTT.

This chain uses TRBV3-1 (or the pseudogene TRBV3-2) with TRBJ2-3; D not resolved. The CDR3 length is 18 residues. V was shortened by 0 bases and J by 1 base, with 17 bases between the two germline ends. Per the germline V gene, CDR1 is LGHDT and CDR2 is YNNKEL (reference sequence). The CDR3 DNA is TGTGCCAGCAGCCAAGAAGGAATGCTAGGGATGGGCACAGATACGCAGTATTTT. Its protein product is CASSQEGMLGMGTDTQYF.

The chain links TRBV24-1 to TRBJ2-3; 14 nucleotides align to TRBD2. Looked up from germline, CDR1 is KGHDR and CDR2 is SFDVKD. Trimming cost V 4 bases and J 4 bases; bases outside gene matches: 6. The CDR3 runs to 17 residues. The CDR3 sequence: CATSDPGTSGSPDTQYF. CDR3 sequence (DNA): TGTGCCACCAGTGACCCCGGGACTAGCGGGAGTCCAGATACGCAGTATTTT.

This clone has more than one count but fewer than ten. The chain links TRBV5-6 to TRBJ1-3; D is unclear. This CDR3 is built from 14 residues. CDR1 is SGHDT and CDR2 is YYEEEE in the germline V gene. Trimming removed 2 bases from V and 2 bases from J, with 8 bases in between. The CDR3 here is CASSFTWTGNTIYF. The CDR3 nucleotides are TGTGCCAGCAGCTTTACGTGGACTGGAAACACCATATATTTT. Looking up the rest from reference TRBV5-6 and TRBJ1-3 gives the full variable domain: DAGVTQSPTHLIKTRGQQVTLRCSPKSGHDTVSWYQQALGQGPQFIFQYYEEEERQRGNFPDRFSGHQFPNYSSELNVNALLLGDSALYLCASSFTWTGNTIYFGEGSWLTVV.

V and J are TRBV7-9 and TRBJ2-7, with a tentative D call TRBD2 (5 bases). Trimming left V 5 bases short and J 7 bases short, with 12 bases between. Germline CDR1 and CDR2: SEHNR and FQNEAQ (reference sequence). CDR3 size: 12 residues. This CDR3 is CASSGLGDEQYF. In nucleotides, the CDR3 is TGTGCCAGCAGCGGACTCGGGGATGAGCAGTACTTC.

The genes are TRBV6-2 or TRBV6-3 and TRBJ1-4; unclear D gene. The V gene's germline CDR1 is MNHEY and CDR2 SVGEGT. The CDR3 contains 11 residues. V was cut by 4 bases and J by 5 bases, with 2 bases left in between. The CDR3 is CASSSNEKLFF. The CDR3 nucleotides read TGTGCCAGCAGTTCGAATGAAAAACTGTTTTTT.

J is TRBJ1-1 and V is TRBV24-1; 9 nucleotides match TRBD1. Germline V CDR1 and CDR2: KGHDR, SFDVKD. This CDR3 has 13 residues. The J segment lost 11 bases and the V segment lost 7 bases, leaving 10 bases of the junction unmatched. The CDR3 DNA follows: TGTGCCACCAGCGAAACAGGGGGCCCCGTGGCTTTCTTT. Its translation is CATSETGGPVAFF.

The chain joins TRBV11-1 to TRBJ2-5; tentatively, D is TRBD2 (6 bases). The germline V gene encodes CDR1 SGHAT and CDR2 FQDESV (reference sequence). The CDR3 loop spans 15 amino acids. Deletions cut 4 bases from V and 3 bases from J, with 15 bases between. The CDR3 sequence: CASSYSRGRKETQYF. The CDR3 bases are TGTGCCAGCAGCTACTCCCGGGGGAGGAAAGAGACCCAGTACTTC. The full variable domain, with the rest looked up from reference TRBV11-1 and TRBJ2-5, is EAEVAQSPRYKITEKSQAVAFWCDPISGHATLYWYRQILGQGPELLVQFQDESVVDDSQLPKDRFSAERLKGVDSTLKIQPAELGDSAMYLCASSYSRGRKETQYFGPGTRLLVL.

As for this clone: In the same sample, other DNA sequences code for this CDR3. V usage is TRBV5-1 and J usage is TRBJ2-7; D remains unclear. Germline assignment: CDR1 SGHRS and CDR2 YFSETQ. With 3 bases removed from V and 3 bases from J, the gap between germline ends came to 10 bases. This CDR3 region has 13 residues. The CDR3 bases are TGCGCCAGCAGCTCCGACGGATTCTACGAGCAGTACTTC. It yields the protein CASSSDGFYEQYF.

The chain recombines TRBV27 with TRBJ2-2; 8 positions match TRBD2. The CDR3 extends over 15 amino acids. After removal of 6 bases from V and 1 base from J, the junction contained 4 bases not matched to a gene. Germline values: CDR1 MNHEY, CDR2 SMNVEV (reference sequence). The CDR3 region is CASRPLAGNTGELFF. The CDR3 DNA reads TGTGCCAGCAGGCCTCTAGCGGGGAACACCGGGGAGCTGTTTTTT.

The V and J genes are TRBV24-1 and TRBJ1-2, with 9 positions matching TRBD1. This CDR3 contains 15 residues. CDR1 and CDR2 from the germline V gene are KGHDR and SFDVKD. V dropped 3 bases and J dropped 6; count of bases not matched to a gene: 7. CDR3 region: CATSDGGQGWHGYTF. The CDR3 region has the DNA TGTGCCACCAGTGATGGGGGACAGGGCTGGCATGGCTACACCTTC.

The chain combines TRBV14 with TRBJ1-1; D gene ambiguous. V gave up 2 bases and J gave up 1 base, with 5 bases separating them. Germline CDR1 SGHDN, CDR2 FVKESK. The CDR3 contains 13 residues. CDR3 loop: CASSQRQNTEAFF. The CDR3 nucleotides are TGTGCCAGCAGCCAACGACAGAACACTGAAGCTTTCTTT.

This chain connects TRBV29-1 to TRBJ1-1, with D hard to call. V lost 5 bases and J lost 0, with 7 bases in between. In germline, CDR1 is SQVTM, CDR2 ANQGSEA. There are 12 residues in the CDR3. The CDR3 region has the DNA TGCAGCGTTAATAGCCTGAACACTGAAGCTTTCTTT. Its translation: CSVNSLNTEAFF.

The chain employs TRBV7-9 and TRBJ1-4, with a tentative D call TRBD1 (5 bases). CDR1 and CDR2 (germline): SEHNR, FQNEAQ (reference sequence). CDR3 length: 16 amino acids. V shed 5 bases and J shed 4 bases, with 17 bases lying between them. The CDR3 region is CASSLAGGGLNEKLFF. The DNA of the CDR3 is TGTGCCAGCAGCCTCGCCGGTGGGGGACTTAATGAAAAACTGTTTTTT.

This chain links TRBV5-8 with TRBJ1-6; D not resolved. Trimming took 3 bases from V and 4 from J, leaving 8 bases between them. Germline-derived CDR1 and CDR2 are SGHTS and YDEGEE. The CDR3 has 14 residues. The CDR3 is CASSSTLYNSPLHF. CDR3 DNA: TGTGCCAGCAGCTCAACTCTATATAATTCACCCCTCCACTTT.

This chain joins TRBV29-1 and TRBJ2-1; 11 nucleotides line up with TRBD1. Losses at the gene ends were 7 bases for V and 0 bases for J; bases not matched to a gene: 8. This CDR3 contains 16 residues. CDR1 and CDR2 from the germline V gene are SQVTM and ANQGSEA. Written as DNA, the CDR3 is TGCAGCGAGTCGGGGACAGGGGGGAGCTCCTACAATGAGCAGTTCTTC. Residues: CSESGTGGSSYNEQFF.

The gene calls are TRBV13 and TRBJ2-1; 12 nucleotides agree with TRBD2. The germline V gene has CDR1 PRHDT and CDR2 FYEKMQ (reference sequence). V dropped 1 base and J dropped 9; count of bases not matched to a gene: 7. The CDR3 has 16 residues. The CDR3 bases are TGTGCCAGCAGCTTAGAAGGACTAGCGGGAAAGGGTGAGCAGTTCTTC. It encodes CASSLEGLAGKGEQFF.